This entry lists 21 T cell receptor beta chains sequenced from one sample in a study of blood T cell repertoires in COVID-19. Profiled with immunoSEQ multiplex PCR; TCRdb holds only in-frame clones, not every one. The sample lists about 170,000 clones, 90% to 95% seen once, with approximately 0.5% in the top ten. Input material: peripheral blood. These receptors originate from a man aged 50 or older with acute or convalescent COVID-19.

The rearrangement links TRBV6-2 or TRBV6-3 to TRBJ2-7; a weak D match, TRBD1 (5 bases). The V end lost 5 bases, the J end lost 7 bases, and 18 bases lay between the germline ends. Per the germline V gene, CDR1 is MNHEY and CDR2 is SVGEGT. This CDR3 comprises 14 residues. CDR3 coding DNA: TGTGCCAGCAGTCGGCCAGGACACCTTAGGGAGCAGTACGTC. As protein: CASSRPGHLREQYV.

The rearrangement uses TRBV10-3 and TRBJ2-2; D remains unclear. CDR3 length: 16 residues. V shed 3 bases and J shed 4 bases, with 15 bases lying between them. Germline lookup yields CDR1 ENHRY and CDR2 SYGVKD. The CDR3 bases are TGTGCCATCAGTGATCCGGGTGGTTCGGGCACCGGGGAGCTGTTTTTT. As protein: CAISDPGGSGTGELFF.

This clone has a single count. V is TRBV12-3 or TRBV12-4 and J is TRBJ2-1; D remains unclear. V was trimmed by 1 base and J by 6 bases, leaving 7 bases between them. The CDR3 spans 13 residues. The DNA of the CDR3 is TGTGCCAGCAGTTTAGGAGGCCCCAATGAGCAGTTCTTC. It is translated as CASSLGGPNEQFF.

The V call is TRBV14, the J call TRBJ1-2, with TRBD1 as a possible D gene (6 bases). Germline lookup yields CDR1 SGHDN and CDR2 FVKESK. The CDR3 sequence is 14 residues long. Trimming shortened V by 4 bases and J by 4 bases, and 13 bases separated the two germline ends. Written as DNA, the CDR3 is TGTGCCAGCAGCCCTTACAGGGCGGGCTATGGCTACACCTTC. Its protein product is CASSPYRAGYGYTF.

The chain employs TRBV5-4 and TRBJ1-2; 10 bases match TRBD1. With V trimmed by 0 bases and J by 8 bases, 4 bases remained unmatched. This CDR3 is built from 14 residues. The germline CDR1 and CDR2 sequences are SGHNT and YYREEE (reference sequence). CDR3 nucleotides: TGTGCCAGCAGCTTGGTGGACAGGGGGAAAGGCTACACCTTC. Translated: CASSLVDRGKGYTF.

This clone was recorded once. The chain has TRBV19 and TRBJ2-4, with 9 bases aligning to TRBD1. V lost 3 bases, J lost 0 bases, and 6 bases stayed unmatched. This CDR3 region has 17 residues. The germline gives CDR1 LNHDA, CDR2 SQIVND (reference sequence). The CDR3 nucleotides read TGTGCCAGTAGTATTACAGGGGGCCCTCTAGCCAAAAACATTCAGTACTTC. Translation: CASSITGGPLAKNIQYF.

The CDR3 nucleotides are TGTGCCAGCAGGGCGGCCGGGGAGAATCAGCCCCAGCATTTT. Its protein is CASRAAGENQPQHF. The rearrangement uses TRBV7-2 and TRBJ1-5, with D unclear. Germline loops: CDR1 SGHTA, CDR2 FQGNSA. V was trimmed by 6 bases and J by 4 bases, leaving 13 bases between them. The CDR3 spans 14 residues.

V gene TRBV9 combines with J gene TRBJ1-1, with D maybe TRBD1 (6 bases). The V end lost 0 bases, the J end lost 5 bases, and 11 bases lay between the germline ends. Germline CDR1 and CDR2: SGDLS and YYNGEE. The CDR3 loop spans 14 amino acids. In nucleotides, the CDR3 is TGTGCCAGCAGCGTAGACAGGGTGGCTACTGAAGCTTTCTTT. Its translation: CASSVDRVATEAFF.

The rearrangement links TRBV6-1 to TRBJ2-7, with D possibly being TRBD2 (6 bases). Germline CDR1 MNHNS, CDR2 SASEGT. V gave up 2 bases and J gave up 3 bases, with 14 bases separating them. The CDR3 covers 15 residues. The CDR3, as DNA: TGTGCCAGCAGTGAAAGATTGCGGGGTAACTACGAGCAGTACGTC. This sequence encodes CASSERLRGNYEQYV.

The chain links TRBV2 to TRBJ2-3; TRBD2 aligns across 7 bases. The CDR3 sequence is 16 residues long. Germline lookup yields CDR1 SNHLY and CDR2 FYNNEI. V trimming: 2 bases; J trimming: 2 bases; junction bases outside the gene matches: 7. CDR3 in amino acids: CASSEREGPATDTQYF. The CDR3 DNA sequence: TGTGCCAGCAGTGAAAGGGAGGGGCCCGCCACAGATACGCAGTATTTT.

V gene TRBV6-2 or TRBV6-3 combines with J gene TRBJ2-1; D might be TRBD1 (5 bases). This CDR3 region has 15 residues. The germline CDR1 and CDR2 sequences are MNHEY and SVGEGT. Trimming stripped 4 bases from V and 0 bases from J, with 10 bases between. The CDR3 sequence: CASSLGVSSYNEQFF. CDR3 bases: TGTGCCAGCAGTTTAGGGGTAAGCTCCTACAATGAGCAGTTCTTC.

The chain recombines TRBV7-2 with TRBJ2-4, with TRBD2 identical over 7 bases. With V trimmed by 5 bases and J by 4 bases, 11 bases remained unmatched. Looked up from germline, CDR1 is SGHTA and CDR2 is FQGNSA. This CDR3 is 16 amino acids long. CDR3 DNA sequence: TGTGCCAGCAGCCCCCGGACGAGGGAGGGAAAAAACATTCAGTACTTC. As protein: CASSPRTREGKNIQYF. The full variable domain, completed using reference TRBV7-2 and TRBJ2-4, is GAGVSQSPSNKVTEKGKDVELRCDPISGHTALYWYRQSLGQGLEFLIYFQGNSAPDKSGLPSDRFSAERTGGSVSTLTIQRTQQEDSAVYLCASSPRTREGKNIQYFGAGTRLSVL.

The CDR3 spells CASSDKRDTDTQYF. The CDR3 nucleotides read TGTGCCAGCTCGGACAAGAGAGACACAGATACGCAGTATTTT. The chain employs TRBV6-6 and TRBJ2-3; TRBD1 is a possible D gene (5 bases). CDR1 is MNHNY, CDR2 SVGAGI, per germline (reference sequence). CDR3 size: 14 residues. Trimming removed 8 bases from V and 2 bases from J, with 14 bases in between.

Only one count was recorded for this clone. The chain has TRBV7-2 and TRBJ2-7; TRBD2 agrees at 7 bases. The length of the CDR3 is 15 residues. Trimming removed 1 base from V and 3 bases from J; junction bases left unmatched: 6. Germline CDR1 reads SGHTA; CDR2 reads FQGNSA. The chain's CDR3 is CASSLVAGDVYEQYF. CDR3 sequence (DNA): TGTGCCAGCAGCTTAGTGGCGGGAGATGTCTACGAGCAGTACTTC.

The chain joins TRBV18 to TRBJ2-1, with 11 positions matching TRBD2. The CDR3 spans 15 residues. J lost 6 bases, V lost 5 bases, and 6 bases had no gene match. Germline V CDR1 and CDR2: KGHSH, LQKENI. This chain's CDR3 is CASSATSGGSNEQFF. DNA of the CDR3: TGTGCCAGCTCAGCAACTAGCGGGGGTTCCAATGAGCAGTTCTTC.

The V call is TRBV7-8, the J call TRBJ2-5; 9 bases align to TRBD1. J was trimmed by 5 bases and V by 5 bases; bases with no gene match: 6. The CDR3 covers 14 residues. CDR1 is SGHVS and CDR2 is FQNEAQ in the germline V gene. CDR3 coding DNA: TGTGCCAGCAGCCCAAACAGGGGGCGGGAGACCCAGTACTTC. Protein: CASSPNRGRETQYF. Complete variable domain (other parts from reference TRBV7-8 and TRBJ2-5): GAGVSQSPRYKVAKRGQDVALRCDPISGHVSLFWYQQALGQGPEFLTYFQNEAQLDKSGLPSDRFFAERPEGSVSTLKIQRTQQEDSAVYLCASSPNRGRETQYFGPGTRLLVL.

The CDR3 here is CASSPTSATGELFF. The CDR3 region has the DNA TGCGCCAGCAGCCCGACTAGCGCCACCGGGGAGCTGTTTTTT. The V gene is TRBV5-1, the J gene TRBJ2-2; 8 bases fit TRBD2. Germline V gene lookup returns CDR1 SGHRS and CDR2 YFSETQ. Trimming took 4 bases from V and 4 from J; bases not matched to a gene: 3. The CDR3 consists of 14 residues. Looking up the rest from reference TRBV5-1 and TRBJ2-2 gives the full variable domain: KAGVTQTPRYLIKTRGQQVTLSCSPISGHRSVSWYQQTPGQGLQFLFEYFSETQRNKGNFPGRFSGRQFSNSRSEMNVSTLELGDSALYLCASSPTSATGELFFGEGSRLTVL.

This rearrangement joins TRBV10-3 to TRBJ2-2; TRBD1 matches at 7 bases. The CDR3 has 13 amino acids. Trimming took 9 bases from V and 3 from J; bases not matched to a gene: 4. CDR1 is ENHRY, CDR2 SYGVKD, per germline. CDR3 in amino acids: CAIKGTDTGELFF. CDR3 in DNA: TGTGCCATAAAGGGGACAGACACCGGGGAGCTGTTTTTT.

The genes are TRBV19 and TRBJ1-2; D unresolved. V was cut by 0 bases and J by 0 bases, with 11 bases left in between. The CDR3 has 16 residues. Germline V gene sequence: CDR1 LNHDA, CDR2 SQIVND (reference sequence). CDR3 coding DNA: TGTGCCAGTAGTATAGATGGCGGGGAGACTAACTATGGCTACACCTTC. As protein: CASSIDGGETNYGYTF.

V is TRBV24-1 and J is TRBJ2-5; 11 bases line up with TRBD2. Germline CDR1 reads KGHDR; CDR2 reads SFDVKD. This CDR3 has 16 amino acids. The V gene end was trimmed by 1 base and the J gene end by 5 bases; junction bases not matched to a gene: 5. The CDR3 coding sequence is TGTGCCACCAGTGATTTAACTAGCGGGAGCGAGGAGACCCAGTACTTC. Protein product: CATSDLTSGSEETQYF.

This sequence joins TRBV27 and TRBJ1-6; D may be TRBD1 (6 bases). The CDR3 consists of 14 residues. V lost 1 base and J lost 7, with 8 bases in between. Germline CDR1 is MNHEY and CDR2 is SMNVEV (reference sequence). The CDR3 DNA follows: TGTGCCAGCAGTTTATGGGGGCTGAATTCACCCCTCCACTTT. Its protein product is CASSLWGLNSPLHF.